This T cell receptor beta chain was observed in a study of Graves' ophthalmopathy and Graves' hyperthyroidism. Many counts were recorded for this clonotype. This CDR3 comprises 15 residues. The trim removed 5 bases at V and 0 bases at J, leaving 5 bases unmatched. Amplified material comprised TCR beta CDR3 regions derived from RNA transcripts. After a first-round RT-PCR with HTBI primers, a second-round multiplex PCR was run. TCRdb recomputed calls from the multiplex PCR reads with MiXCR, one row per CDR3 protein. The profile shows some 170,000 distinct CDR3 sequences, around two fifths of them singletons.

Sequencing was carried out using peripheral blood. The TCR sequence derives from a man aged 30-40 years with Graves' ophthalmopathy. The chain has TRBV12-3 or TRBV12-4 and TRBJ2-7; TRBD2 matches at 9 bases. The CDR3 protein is CASSAPTSGSYEQYF. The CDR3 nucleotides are TGTGCCAGCAGTGCACCGACTAGCGGCTCCTACGAGCAGTACTTC.